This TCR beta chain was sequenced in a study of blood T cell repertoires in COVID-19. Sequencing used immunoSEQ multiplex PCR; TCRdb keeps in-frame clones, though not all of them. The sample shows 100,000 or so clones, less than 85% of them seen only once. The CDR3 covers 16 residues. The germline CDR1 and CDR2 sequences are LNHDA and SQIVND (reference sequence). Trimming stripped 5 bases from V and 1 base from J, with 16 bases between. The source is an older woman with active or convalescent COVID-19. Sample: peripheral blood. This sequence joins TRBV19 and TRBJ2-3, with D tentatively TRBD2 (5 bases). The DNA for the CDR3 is TGTGCCAGTAGTGGTCAAAGGAGCGGAGGCACAGATACGCAGTATTTT. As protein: CASSGQRSGGTDTQYF.